The source of this TCR beta chain is a study of post-analysis software for immune sequencing data. Across the whole study: Progressive-relapsing, secondary progressive and relapsing-remitting multiple sclerosis were among the disease courses included. General observations from the study: Patients carried several TRBV segments more frequently than controls did, and TRBV5-6, TRBV5-1 and TRBV20-1 were among them. Samples from a shared batch, those prepared together, strongly co-clustered by F measure. Compared with controls, patients showed significantly lower normalized Chao1 diversity.

This clonotype was counted only a few times. Its antigen is still unknown. CDR3 size: 15 residues. V lost 2 bases and J lost 4, with 14 bases in between. CDR1 is SGDLS, CDR2 YYNGEE, per germline. Sequencing libraries made from TCR beta cDNA carried unique molecular identifiers. When about 0.85 to 11 million T cells were used, they gave a few hundred thousand cDNA molecules. TCRdb re-derived calls from the PCR reads in MiXCR, one entry per CDR3 protein. The data hold some 690,000 distinct CDR3 sequences, with roughly 30% observed a single time. This chain links TRBV9 with TRBJ2-3; D is perhaps TRBD1 or TRBD2 (6 bases each). This sequence was found in a girl aged 10 to 17 with multiple sclerosis. The source material was blood. The CDR3 here is CASSVGSGAPDTQYF. DNA for the CDR3: TGTGCCAGCAGCGTTGGTTCGGGGGCCCCAGATACGCAGTATTTT.